The sample holds a few counts of the clone carrying this T cell receptor (beta chain). Recovered status in Cohort 3 required two negative PCRs, clearance, or symptom resolution. The data were taken from a study of blood T cell repertoires in COVID-19. In the study overall: Acute and convalescent COVID-19 specimens originated in the United States, Italy and Spain.

Clones were sequenced by immunoSEQ multiplex PCR, and TCRdb holds only the in-frame ones, with some missing. In the table there are 360,000 or so clones, about four fifths of which are singletons. V lost 3 bases and J 7 bases, leaving 12 bases between the germline ends. Per germline, CDR1 DFQATT and CDR2 SNEGSKA (reference sequence). The CDR3 sequence is 12 residues long. Sample: PBMCs or T cells enriched from blood (not recorded which). This receptor was taken from a woman aged 45-65 years who had recovered from COVID-19. The chain joins TRBV20-1 to TRBJ2-5; D remains unclear. CDR3 amino acids: CSASPELVTQYF. The CDR3 DNA sequence: TGCAGTGCTAGTCCTGAGCTGGTGACCCAGTACTTC.